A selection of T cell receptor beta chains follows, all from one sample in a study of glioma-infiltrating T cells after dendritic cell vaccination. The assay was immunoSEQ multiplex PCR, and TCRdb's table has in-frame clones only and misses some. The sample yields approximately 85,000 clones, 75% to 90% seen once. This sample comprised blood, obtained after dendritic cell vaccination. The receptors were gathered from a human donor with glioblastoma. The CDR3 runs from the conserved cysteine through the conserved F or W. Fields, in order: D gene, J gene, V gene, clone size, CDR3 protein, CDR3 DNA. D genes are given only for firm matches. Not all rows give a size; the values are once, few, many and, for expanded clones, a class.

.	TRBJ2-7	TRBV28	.	CASSRNRALGSYEQYF	TGTGCCAGCAGCCGAAACAGGGCGCTGGGGTCCTACGAGCAGTACTTC
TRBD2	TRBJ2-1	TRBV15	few	CATSSPPSGGASEQFF	TGTGCCACCAGCAGCCCACCTAGCGGGGGGGCTTCTGAGCAGTTCTTC
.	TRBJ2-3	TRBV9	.	CASSVGGGSTDTQYF	TGTGCCAGCAGCGTAGGTGGGGGGAGCACAGATACGCAGTATTTT
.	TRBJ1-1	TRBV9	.	CASSRDGNTEAFF	TGTGCCAGCAGTCGGGATGGGAACACTGAAGCTTTCTTT
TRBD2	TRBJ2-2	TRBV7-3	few	CASSSHHLMTSNTGELFF	TGTGCCAGCAGCTCTCACCATCTCATGACTAGCAACACCGGGGAGCTGTTTTTT
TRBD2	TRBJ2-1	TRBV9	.	CASSSSGGREGEQFF	TGTGCCAGCAGCTCGTCGGGGGGGAGGGAGGGTGAGCAGTTCTTC
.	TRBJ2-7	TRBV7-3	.	CASSLTAGSRTYEQYF	TGTGCCAGCAGCTTAACGGCAGGGTCGAGGACCTACGAGCAGTACTTC
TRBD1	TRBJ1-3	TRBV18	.	CASSPASGGSGNTIYF	TGTGCCAGCTCACCCGCGTCAGGGGGCTCTGGAAACACCATATATTTT
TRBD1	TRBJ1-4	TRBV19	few	CASSPGTGLSEKLFF	TGTGCCAGTAGTCCCGGGACAGGTTTGAGTGAAAAACTGTTTTTT
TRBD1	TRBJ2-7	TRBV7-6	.	CASSVGGQGFIEQYF	TGTGCCAGCAGCGTAGGGGGACAGGGTTTCATCGAGCAGTACTTC
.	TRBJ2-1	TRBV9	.	CASSVGAGLPDEQFF	TGTGCCAGCAGCGTAGGGGCGGGACTCCCAGATGAGCAGTTCTTC
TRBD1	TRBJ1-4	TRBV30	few	CAWRADRVNEKLFF	TGTGCCTGGAGAGCCGACAGGGTTAATGAAAAACTGTTTTTT
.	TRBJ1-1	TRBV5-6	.	CASSPEWGVGTEAFF	TGTGCCAGCAGCCCCGAGTGGGGCGTCGGCACTGAAGCTTTCTTT
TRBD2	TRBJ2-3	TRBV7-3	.	CASSLGLVSTDTQYF	TGTGCCAGCAGCTTGGGACTAGTTTCAACAGATACGCAGTATTTT
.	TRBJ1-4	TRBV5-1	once	CASRWGVDEKLFF	TGCGCCAGCAGGTGGGGGGTGGATGAAAAACTGTTTTTT
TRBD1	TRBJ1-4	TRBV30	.	CAWREPGQANEKLFF	TGTGCCTGGAGAGAACCGGGACAGGCTAATGAAAAACTGTTTTTT
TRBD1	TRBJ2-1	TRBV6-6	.	CASSYRTGGNEQFF	TGTGCCAGCAGTTACCGGACAGGGGGGAATGAGCAGTTCTTC
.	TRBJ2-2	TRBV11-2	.	CASRRGSRASTNTGELFF	TGTGCCAGCCGCCGGGGGAGTCGGGCCTCCACGAACACCGGGGAGCTGTTTTTT
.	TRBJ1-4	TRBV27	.	CASLPAGEKLFF	TGTGCCAGCTTACCCGCGGGTGAAAAACTGTTTTTT
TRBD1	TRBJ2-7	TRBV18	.	CASSPPWTGSSEQYF	TGTGCCAGCTCACCACCTTGGACAGGGTCCTCCGAGCAGTACTTC
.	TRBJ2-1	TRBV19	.	CASSIESQSYNEQFF	TGTGCCAGTAGTATAGAGTCACAATCCTACAATGAGCAGTTCTTC
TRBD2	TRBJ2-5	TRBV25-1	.	CASTYPAAGEETQYF	TGTGCCAGCACCTACCCCGCGGCGGGAGAAGAGACCCAGTACTTC
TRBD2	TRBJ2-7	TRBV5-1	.	CASSWASGTNEQYF	TGCGCCAGCAGCTGGGCTAGCGGGACTAACGAGCAGTACTTC
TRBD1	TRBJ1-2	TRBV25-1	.	CASSRGRDGYTF	TGTGCCAGCAGCAGGGGGCGGGATGGCTACACCTTC
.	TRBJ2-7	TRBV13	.	CASSRRDSLGYEQYF	TGTGCCAGCAGCCGGAGGGACAGTTTGGGCTACGAGCAGTACTTC
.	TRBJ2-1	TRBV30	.	CAWNQRGGYNEQFF	TGTGCCTGGAACCAAAGGGGGGGATACAATGAGCAGTTCTTC
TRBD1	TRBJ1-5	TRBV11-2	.	CASSRDRGPIQPQHF	TGTGCCAGCAGCAGGGACAGGGGCCCCATTCAGCCCCAGCATTTT